This T cell receptor beta chain was sequenced in a study of T cell repertoires in cytomegalovirus infection. For the study at large: Public TCR beta signatures indicated both CMV infection and matching HLA type.

The CDR3 loop spans 18 amino acids. V shed 5 bases and J shed 2 bases, with 23 bases lying between them. Of note for this clonotype: Antigen specificity is unknown.

Study-level points and caveats: Within the response measured ex vivo, HLA-C-restricted CMV-specific TCR beta clonotypes were dominant.

TCRdb re-derived calls from the reads in MiXCR, one entry per CDR3 protein. The table records a few hundred thousand distinct CDR3 sequences, over 7.5% of them present only once. The sample taken for sequencing was PBMCs. V is TRBV12-3 or TRBV12-4 and J is TRBJ2-3; D not resolved. The TCR sequence derives from a human donor in good health (CMV status not recorded). Some clones in this sample may be carry-over from other donors' samples. The CDR3 loop reads CASSLPTPVRANTDTQYF. The CDR3 coding sequence is TGTGCCAGCAGTCTCCCAACCCCGGTTCGGGCTAACACAGATACGCAGTATTTT.